The rows below give T cell receptor beta chains drawn from one sample of a study of shared clonotypes between healthy human individuals. Generated by immunoSEQ multiplex PCR, the TCRdb table keeps only in-frame clones and is missing some. The sample consists of roughly 2.4 million clones, roughly 95% of them appearing once. Sequencing used naive CD4+ T cells sorted from blood. The receptors derive from a man younger than 35 in good health. CDR3s include the opening cysteine and the closing phenylalanine or tryptophan. Each record gives: D gene, J gene, clone size, V gene, CDR3 protein, CDR3 DNA. D genes are given only for firm matches. A clone size is listed for some rows: how often the clone was seen (once, few, many), or a class if it is expanded.

d_call: NA
j_call: TRBJ2-3
clone_size: NA
v_call: TRBV6-4
cdr3_aa: CASSAIPAGHPTGTDTQYF
cdr3_nt: TGTGCCAGCAGTGCGATACCGGCGGGACACCCGACAGGGACAGATACGCAGTATTTT

d_call: NA
j_call: TRBJ2-4
clone_size: few
v_call: TRBV6-5
cdr3_aa: CASSYGRGVNIQYF
cdr3_nt: TGTGCCAGCAGTTACGGTCGAGGGGTAAACATTCAGTACTTC

d_call: NA
j_call: TRBJ2-1
clone_size: NA
v_call: TRBV6-1
cdr3_aa: CASSLGGEQFF
cdr3_nt: TGTGCCAGCAGTTTAGGTGGTGAGCAGTTCTTC

d_call: TRBD1
j_call: TRBJ1-2
clone_size: NA
v_call: TRBV6-5
cdr3_aa: CASSIGQGYPGYTF
cdr3_nt: TGTGCCAGCTCGATCGGACAGGGGTACCCTGGCTACACCTTC

d_call: NA
j_call: TRBJ1-2
clone_size: NA
v_call: TRBV5-1
cdr3_aa: CASSTTVNYGYTF
cdr3_nt: TGCGCCAGCAGCACCACAGTTAACTATGGCTACACCTTC

d_call: NA
j_call: TRBJ2-2
clone_size: NA
v_call: TRBV7-2
cdr3_aa: CASSSTAGTQTGELFF
cdr3_nt: TGTGCCAGCAGCTCTACCGCCGGGACACAGACCGGGGAGCTGTTTTTT

d_call: NA
j_call: TRBJ1-1
clone_size: once
v_call: TRBV10-2
cdr3_aa: CASRDSSLMNTEAFF
cdr3_nt: TGCGCCAGCAGGGACAGTAGTTTAATGAACACTGAAGCTTTCTTT

d_call: NA
j_call: TRBJ2-1
clone_size: NA
v_call: TRBV7-6
cdr3_aa: CASSLAVSREQFF
cdr3_nt: TGTGCCAGCAGCTTAGCGGTAAGCAGGGAGCAGTTCTTC

d_call: TRBD2
j_call: TRBJ2-1
clone_size: NA
v_call: TRBV7-2
cdr3_aa: CASSSGLAIHEQFF
cdr3_nt: TGTGCCAGCAGCTCGGGACTAGCGATCCATGAGCAGTTCTTC

d_call: NA
j_call: TRBJ1-1
clone_size: NA
v_call: TRBV6-5
cdr3_aa: CASLLTDKGGEAFF
cdr3_nt: TGTGCCAGCCTCTTGACAGACAAGGGGGGTGAAGCTTTCTTT

d_call: NA
j_call: TRBJ1-2
clone_size: NA
v_call: TRBV4-1
cdr3_aa: CASSPNRAPLIGYTF
cdr3_nt: TGCGCCAGCAGCCCCAACAGGGCGCCCTTAATAGGCTACACCTTC

d_call: NA
j_call: TRBJ2-1
clone_size: NA
v_call: TRBV27
cdr3_aa: CASTLVRGGEQFF
cdr3_nt: TGTGCCAGCACCTTGGTGCGGGGCGGTGAGCAGTTCTTC

d_call: NA
j_call: TRBJ1-1
clone_size: NA
v_call: TRBV18
cdr3_aa: CASSPRGGMNTEAFF
cdr3_nt: TGTGCCAGCTCACCGCGGGGGGGAATGAACACTGAAGCTTTCTTT

d_call: NA
j_call: TRBJ2-6
clone_size: NA
v_call: TRBV28
cdr3_aa: CASSSLDKAPSGANVLTF
cdr3_nt: TGTGCCAGCAGTTCCCTTGACAAAGCTCCCTCTGGGGCCAACGTCCTGACTTTC

d_call: NA
j_call: TRBJ2-2
clone_size: few
v_call: TRBV29-1
cdr3_aa: CSVGGNTGELFF
cdr3_nt: TGCAGCGTTGGGGGGAACACCGGGGAGCTGTTTTTT

d_call: NA
j_call: TRBJ2-1
clone_size: NA
v_call: TRBV5-1
cdr3_aa: CASSLVASSYNEQFF
cdr3_nt: TGCGCCAGCAGCTTGGTTGCAAGCTCCTACAATGAGCAGTTCTTC

d_call: NA
j_call: TRBJ2-7
clone_size: NA
v_call: TRBV19
cdr3_aa: CASSIGGDLGEQYF
cdr3_nt: TGTGCCAGTAGTATAGGAGGGGATTTGGGAGAGCAGTACTTC

d_call: NA
j_call: TRBJ1-3
clone_size: NA
v_call: TRBV6-1
cdr3_aa: CASSEASGSGNTIYF
cdr3_nt: TGTGCCAGCAGTGAAGCCTCCGGTTCCGGAAACACCATATATTTT

d_call: TRBD1
j_call: TRBJ1-4
clone_size: NA
v_call: TRBV6-1
cdr3_aa: CASSERPGQGVPSGEKLFF
cdr3_nt: TGTGCCAGCAGCGAACGGCCGGGACAGGGGGTACCCTCGGGTGAAAAACTGTTTTTT

d_call: NA
j_call: TRBJ1-2
clone_size: NA
v_call: TRBV28
cdr3_aa: CASSLIPYGYTF
cdr3_nt: TGTGCCAGCAGTTTAATCCCCTATGGCTACACCTTC

d_call: NA
j_call: TRBJ2-2
clone_size: NA
v_call: TRBV5-4
cdr3_aa: CASSINHGNTGELFF
cdr3_nt: TGTGCCAGCAGCATTAATCACGGGAACACCGGGGAGCTGTTTTTT

d_call: NA
j_call: TRBJ1-5
clone_size: NA
v_call: TRBV13
cdr3_aa: CASSLGVQGSQPQHF
cdr3_nt: TGTGCCAGCAGCTTAGGCGTCCAGGGCAGTCAGCCCCAGCATTTT

d_call: TRBD1
j_call: TRBJ1-5
clone_size: NA
v_call: TRBV2
cdr3_aa: CASRRGTGFGGNQPQHF
cdr3_nt: TGTGCCAGCAGGAGGGGGACAGGGTTTGGCGGCAATCAGCCCCAGCATTTT

d_call: TRBD2
j_call: TRBJ2-5
clone_size: NA
v_call: TRBV5-4
cdr3_aa: CASTVSGRAGETQYF
cdr3_nt: TGTGCCAGCACAGTGAGCGGGAGGGCCGGTGAGACCCAGTACTTC

d_call: TRBD2
j_call: TRBJ2-7
clone_size: NA
v_call: TRBV7-2
cdr3_aa: CASSRGLADPYEQYF
cdr3_nt: TGTGCCAGCAGCCGCGGACTAGCGGACCCCTACGAGCAGTACTTC

d_call: NA
j_call: TRBJ2-3
clone_size: NA
v_call: TRBV27
cdr3_aa: CASRPGWGRTDTQYF
cdr3_nt: TGTGCCAGCAGACCAGGGTGGGGTCGTACAGATACGCAGTATTTT

d_call: NA
j_call: TRBJ2-7
clone_size: NA
v_call: TRBV11-2
cdr3_aa: CASSLDRRLPEQYF
cdr3_nt: TGTGCCAGCAGCTTAGATCGGAGGTTGCCCGAGCAGTACTTC

d_call: TRBD1
j_call: TRBJ1-1
clone_size: NA
v_call: TRBV6-5
cdr3_aa: CASSGLGTGGTEAFF
cdr3_nt: TGTGCCAGCAGTGGACTGGGGACAGGGGGCACTGAAGCTTTCTTT

d_call: TRBD1
j_call: TRBJ2-7
clone_size: NA
v_call: TRBV4-3
cdr3_aa: CASSQGQGGYPYEQYF
cdr3_nt: TGCGCCAGCAGCCAAGGACAGGGGGGCTACCCCTACGAGCAGTACTTC

d_call: NA
j_call: TRBJ2-7
clone_size: NA
v_call: TRBV5-6
cdr3_aa: CASSPRVSYEQYF
cdr3_nt: TGTGCCAGCAGCCCCCGGGTTTCCTACGAGCAGTACTTC

d_call: TRBD1
j_call: TRBJ1-5
clone_size: NA
v_call: TRBV9
cdr3_aa: CASSVNDREAPQHF
cdr3_nt: TGTGCCAGCAGCGTAAATGACAGGGAGGCGCCCCAGCATTTT

d_call: NA
j_call: TRBJ2-5
clone_size: NA
v_call: TRBV7-3
cdr3_aa: CASSPNGAPETQYF
cdr3_nt: TGTGCCAGCAGCCCAAACGGGGCCCCGGAGACCCAGTACTTC

d_call: TRBD2
j_call: TRBJ2-1
clone_size: NA
v_call: TRBV5-1
cdr3_aa: CASSLGPSGSSYNEQFF
cdr3_nt: TGCGCCAGCAGCTTGGGTCCTAGCGGGAGCTCCTACAATGAGCAGTTCTTC

d_call: TRBD1
j_call: TRBJ1-6
clone_size: once
v_call: TRBV10-1
cdr3_aa: CASSGDRNSPLHF
cdr3_nt: TGCGCCAGCAGTGGGGACAGGAATTCACCCCTCCACTTT

d_call: NA
j_call: TRBJ2-7
clone_size: NA
v_call: TRBV5-6
cdr3_aa: CASSPVGGTTYEQYF
cdr3_nt: TGTGCCAGCAGCCCCGTAGGGGGAACTACCTACGAGCAGTACTTC

d_call: NA
j_call: TRBJ1-6
clone_size: NA
v_call: TRBV2
cdr3_aa: CASSETNQNSPLHF
cdr3_nt: TGTGCCAGCAGTGAAACGAACCAGAATTCACCCCTCCACTTT

d_call: NA
j_call: TRBJ1-5
clone_size: once
v_call: TRBV5-8
cdr3_aa: CASSLWDTDQPQHF
cdr3_nt: TGTGCCAGCAGCTTGTGGGACACCGATCAGCCCCAGCATTTT

d_call: NA
j_call: TRBJ1-5
clone_size: NA
v_call: TRBV2
cdr3_aa: CASSDYSNQPQHF
cdr3_nt: TGTGCCAGCAGTGATTATAGCAATCAGCCCCAGCATTTT

d_call: TRBD2
j_call: TRBJ2-1
clone_size: NA
v_call: TRBV7-2
cdr3_aa: CASSSIGTSGSHEQFF
cdr3_nt: TGTGCCAGCAGCTCGATAGGGACTAGCGGGAGTCATGAGCAGTTCTTC

d_call: NA
j_call: TRBJ2-1
clone_size: NA
v_call: TRBV7-3
cdr3_aa: CASSSMGGGQVSYNEQFF
cdr3_nt: TGTGCCAGCAGCTCAATGGGAGGGGGTCAGGTGAGCTACAATGAGCAGTTCTTC

d_call: TRBD2
j_call: TRBJ2-1
clone_size: NA
v_call: TRBV11-3
cdr3_aa: CASSLGLAGFNEQFF
cdr3_nt: TGTGCCAGCAGCCTAGGACTAGCGGGATTCAATGAGCAGTTCTTC

d_call: TRBD1
j_call: TRBJ1-5
clone_size: NA
v_call: TRBV7-2
cdr3_aa: CASSLIQGGQPQHF
cdr3_nt: TGTGCCAGCAGCTTAATACAGGGGGGCCAGCCCCAGCATTTT

d_call: NA
j_call: TRBJ2-3
clone_size: NA
v_call: TRBV11-2
cdr3_aa: CASSPRQGGRTDTQYF
cdr3_nt: TGTGCCAGCAGCCCCAGACAGGGAGGTCGCACAGATACGCAGTATTTT

d_call: NA
j_call: TRBJ2-1
clone_size: NA
v_call: TRBV7-3
cdr3_aa: CASSPGVDYNEQFF
cdr3_nt: TGTGCCAGCAGCCCGGGAGTAGATTACAATGAGCAGTTCTTC

d_call: NA
j_call: TRBJ1-2
clone_size: NA
v_call: TRBV5-5
cdr3_aa: CASSEPGFGYTF
cdr3_nt: TGTGCCAGCAGCGAACCCGGATTCGGCTACACCTTC

d_call: TRBD1
j_call: TRBJ2-1
clone_size: NA
v_call: TRBV6-6
cdr3_aa: CASRPGQGGEQFF
cdr3_nt: TGTGCCAGCAGACCTGGACAGGGAGGCGAGCAGTTCTTC

d_call: NA
j_call: TRBJ1-1
clone_size: NA
v_call: TRBV7-9
cdr3_aa: CASSLGSLEAFF
cdr3_nt: TGTGCCAGCAGCTTAGGTAGTCTCGAAGCTTTCTTT

d_call: NA
j_call: TRBJ1-2
clone_size: NA
v_call: TRBV19
cdr3_aa: CASSPGGHYGYTF
cdr3_nt: TGTGCCAGTAGCCCCGGGGGGCACTATGGCTACACCTTC

d_call: TRBD1
j_call: TRBJ2-5
clone_size: NA
v_call: TRBV9
cdr3_aa: CASSPAPGQGWETQYF
cdr3_nt: TGTGCCAGCAGCCCCGCCCCGGGACAGGGGTGGGAGACCCAGTACTTC

d_call: NA
j_call: TRBJ1-1
clone_size: NA
v_call: TRBV10-2
cdr3_aa: CASSNPQGLTPEAFF
cdr3_nt: TGCGCCAGCAGCAACCCCCAGGGACTAACACCTGAAGCTTTCTTT

d_call: TRBD2
j_call: TRBJ2-7
clone_size: NA
v_call: TRBV29-1
cdr3_aa: CSVRLAGGYEQYF
cdr3_nt: TGCAGCGTACGACTAGCGGGAGGCTACGAGCAGTACTTC

d_call: TRBD1
j_call: TRBJ1-4
clone_size: NA
v_call: TRBV5-4
cdr3_aa: CASSPGTGGPEKLFF
cdr3_nt: TGTGCCAGCAGCCCCGGGACAGGGGGCCCTGAAAAACTGTTTTTT

d_call: NA
j_call: TRBJ2-5
clone_size: NA
v_call: TRBV30
cdr3_aa: CAWSVGGGGGETQYF
cdr3_nt: TGTGCCTGGAGTGTAGGGGGGGGTGGTGGCGAGACCCAGTACTTC

d_call: TRBD2
j_call: TRBJ2-3
clone_size: NA
v_call: TRBV5-1
cdr3_aa: CASSPRTSSTDTQYF
cdr3_nt: TGCGCCAGCAGCCCAAGGACTAGTAGCACAGATACGCAGTATTTT